Below, one T cell receptor (beta chain) is given with its context. What it binds is not known. These data come from a study of T cell responses to AZD1222 COVID-19 vaccine. Broader study findings: None of the repertoires were sampled until the peak T cell response had passed.

Libraries were prepared by immunoSEQ multiplex PCR; TCRdb keeps only in-frame clonotypes and omits some of them. Here the sample spans fewer than 130,000 clones, more than 90% being singletons. The CDR3 runs 13 residues. V lost 5 bases and J 3 bases, leaving 13 bases between the germline ends. Germline V lookup: CDR1 GTSNPN, CDR2 SVGIG (reference sequence). Source: peripheral blood, taken on day 0 of AZD1222 vaccination. The TCR comes from an adult in good health. The chain is built from TRBV30 and TRBJ1-1; a possible D gene is TRBD1 (5 bases). CDR3 amino acids: CAWRRQIYTEAFF. The CDR3 nucleotides read TGTGCCTGGCGCCGACAGATATACACTGAAGCTTTCTTT.